The rows below give T cell receptor beta chains drawn from one sample of a study of CD8+ T cells in alopecia areata. Sequenced by immunoSEQ multiplex PCR; TCRdb stores in-frame clones only, minus some. The sample holds hundreds of thousands of clones; approximately 70% are singletons and the top ten take 0.95% to 1.5%. The sequences come from CD4+ T cells sorted from blood, collected around week 46, from a patient treated with tofacitinib. All receptors come from a human donor with alopecia areata. Each CDR3 is given with its conserved first and last residue. D genes are given only for firm matches. The size entry is marked missing in some rows and otherwise reads once, few, many or a size class.

>.|TRBV6-5|TRBD2|TRBJ2-7
CASSYRRLAGVYEQYF
TGTGCCAGCAGTTACAGGAGACTAGCGGGGGTCTACGAGCAGTACTTC
>.|TRBV4-2|TRBD2|TRBJ2-5
CASSWDGFSGETQYF
TGTGCCAGCAGCTGGGACGGATTTAGCGGGGAGACCCAGTACTTC
>.|TRBV29-1|.|TRBJ1-2
CSVERGTGGYTF
TGCAGCGTTGAACGGGGCACGGGGGGCTACACCTTC
>.|TRBV30|TRBD1|TRBJ1-1
CAWSRQGNTEAFF
TGTGCCTGGAGCAGACAGGGAAACACTGAAGCTTTCTTT
>.|TRBV29-1|TRBD1|TRBJ1-4
CSVEFVWDRVEKLFF
TGCAGCGTTGAATTCGTATGGGACAGGGTGGAAAAACTGTTTTTT
>.|TRBV7-9|TRBD2|TRBJ2-7
CASSLPLAGGHHEQYF
TGTGCCAGCAGCCTCCCTTTAGCGGGGGGCCATCACGAGCAGTACTTC
>few|TRBV15|.|TRBJ1-5
CATSREDSPNQPQHF
TGTGCCACCAGCAGGGAGGACAGCCCCAATCAGCCCCAGCATTTT
>.|TRBV4-3|.|TRBJ1-4
CASSQMKGEKLFF
TGCGCCAGCAGCCAAATGAAGGGGGAAAAACTGTTTTTT
>.|TRBV30|.|TRBJ1-1
CAWTAATEAFF
TGTGCCTGGACGGCGGCCACTGAAGCTTTCTTT
>.|TRBV15|.|TRBJ2-7
CATSRDSPYEQYF
TGTGCCACCAGCAGAGACTCACCATACGAGCAGTACTTC
>.|TRBV27|TRBD1|TRBJ2-1
CASSLGRDRGRDEQFF
TGTGCCAGCAGTTTGGGTAGGGACAGGGGGAGGGATGAGCAGTTCTTC
>few|TRBV5-6|.|TRBJ1-3
CASRDSGNTIYF
TGTGCCAGCAGGGATTCTGGAAACACCATATATTTT
>.|TRBV15|.|TRBJ2-5
CATSRASGLLQETQYF
TGTGCCACCAGCAGAGCCTCGGGACTTTTACAAGAGACCCAGTACTTC
>few|TRBV15|.|TRBJ2-5
CATSRGPQETQYF
TGTGCCACCAGCAGAGGACCACAAGAGACCCAGTACTTC
>.|TRBV5-1|.|TRBJ1-1
CASSFPPNGLNTEAFF
TGCGCCAGCAGCTTCCCCCCCAACGGGCTTAACACTGAAGCTTTCTTT
>.|TRBV2|.|TRBJ1-2
CASSLAQQGTGYTF
TGTGCCAGCAGTCTTGCCCAACAGGGCACCGGCTACACCTTC
>few|TRBV2|TRBD1|TRBJ1-5
CASRGDRGVQGPQHF
TGTGCCAGCAGGGGCGACAGGGGGGTGCAAGGGCCCCAGCATTTT
>once|TRBV6-5|.|TRBJ1-5
CASRSSRGNQPQHF
TGTGCCAGCAGGAGTTCCAGGGGCAATCAGCCCCAGCATTTT
>.|TRBV29-1|.|TRBJ1-3
CSVEVTGNTIYF
TGCAGCGTTGAAGTAACGGGAAACACCATATATTTT
>once|TRBV30|TRBD1|TRBJ1-5
CAWSPGGIGSNQPQHF
TGTGCCTGGAGTCCAGGGGGCATCGGGAGCAATCAGCCCCAGCATTTT
>.|TRBV25-1|.|TRBJ2-7
CASSTGVSYEQYF
TGTGCCAGCAGTACGGGGGTTAGCTACGAGCAGTACTTC
>few|TRBV6-5|.|TRBJ1-2
CASSYSDGLNYGYTF
TGTGCCAGCAGTTACTCGGACGGCCTTAACTATGGCTACACCTTC
>.|TRBV7-2|.|TRBJ1-5
CASSPRGNSQPQHF
TGTGCCAGCAGCCCCCGGGGGAACAGTCAGCCCCAGCATTTT
>.|TRBV19|TRBD2|TRBJ2-1
CASSQSGGGIEQFF
TGTGCCAGTAGTCAGTCGGGCGGGGGGATTGAGCAGTTCTTC
>.|TRBV27|TRBD2|TRBJ2-7
CASSFGLAGGNLYEQYF
TGTGCCAGCAGTTTTGGGCTAGCGGGGGGAAATCTATACGAGCAGTACTTC
>few|TRBV29-1|.|TRBJ1-1
CSFDTGGLGTEAFF
TGCAGCTTCGACACGGGAGGGCTGGGCACTGAAGCTTTCTTT
>.|TRBV27|.|TRBJ2-7
CASMRPGKSYEQYF
TGTGCCAGCATGAGGCCCGGCAAGTCCTACGAGCAGTACTTC
>few|TRBV9|.|TRBJ1-1
CASSVGDNTEAFF
TGTGCCAGCAGCGTCGGGGATAACACTGAAGCTTTCTTT
>few|TRBV29-1|.|TRBJ2-5
CSVGTVGGETQYF
TGCAGCGTTGGGACGGTCGGAGGGGAGACCCAGTACTTC
>.|TRBV7-9|.|TRBJ2-5
CASSSTGELQETQYF
TGTGCCAGCAGCTCGACGGGGGAATTGCAAGAGACCCAGTACTTC
>.|TRBV2|.|TRBJ2-5
CASSVQGAETQYF
TGTGCCAGCAGTGTACAGGGAGCGGAGACCCAGTACTTC
>.|TRBV7-2|TRBD1|TRBJ2-7
CASSLLQGVHEQYF
TGTGCCAGCAGCTTACTGCAGGGGGTCCACGAGCAGTACTTC
>.|TRBV5-8|.|TRBJ2-2
CASSLGTGLAGELFF
TGTGCCAGCAGCTTGGGAACAGGGTTAGCCGGGGAGCTGTTTTTT
>.|TRBV29-1|TRBD2|TRBJ2-1
CSVPVTSDEQFF
TGCAGCGTTCCTGTGACTAGCGATGAGCAGTTCTTC
>.|TRBV30|.|TRBJ2-2
CAWSPQGVGELFF
TGTGCCTGGAGCCCCCAGGGAGTCGGGGAGCTGTTTTTT
>once|TRBV29-1|TRBD2|TRBJ2-3
CSVRGRATDTQYF
TGCAGCGTTCGAGGGAGGGCCACAGATACGCAGTATTTT
>.|TRBV5-1|.|TRBJ2-5
CASSFTPGAQETQYF
TGCGCCAGCAGCTTTACCCCAGGGGCCCAAGAGACCCAGTACTTC
>few|TRBV30|TRBD1|TRBJ1-4
CAWSVLGRGNEKLFF
TGTGCCTGGAGTGTTCTCGGCAGGGGGAATGAAAAACTGTTTTTT
>.|TRBV30|TRBD1|TRBJ1-5
CAWSRDRASYSNQPQHF
TGTGCCTGGAGTAGGGACAGGGCCTCATATAGCAATCAGCCCCAGCATTTT
>.|TRBV27|.|TRBJ2-2
CASSLGRQGNTGELFF
TGTGCCAGCAGTTTAGGCCGTCAGGGGAACACCGGGGAGCTGTTTTTT
>.|TRBV6-5|TRBD1|TRBJ1-1
CASRQGQDTEAFF
TGTGCCAGCAGACAGGGGCAGGACACTGAAGCTTTCTTT
>.|TRBV30|.|TRBJ2-5
CACGSPPETQYF
TGTGCCTGCGGTAGTCCCCCAGAGACCCAGTACTTC
>.|TRBV7-2|.|TRBJ1-5
CASSPRGGQPQHF
TGTGCCAGCAGCCCACGAGGGGGACAGCCCCAGCATTTT
>.|TRBV6-5|.|TRBJ1-5
CASRLGTPQHF
TGTGCCAGCAGACTAGGAACGCCCCAGCATTTT
>.|TRBV2|.|TRBJ2-5
CASSTGQYQETQYF
TGTGCCAGCAGCACAGGGCAATACCAAGAGACCCAGTACTTC
>.|TRBV6-1|TRBD2|TRBJ2-7
CASSASGGYEQYF
TGTGCCAGCAGTGCTAGCGGGGGCTACGAGCAGTACTTC
>.|TRBV7-3|TRBD2|TRBJ2-1
CASSPSGGASYNEQFF
TGTGCCAGCAGCCCTAGCGGGGGGGCATCCTACAATGAGCAGTTCTTC
>.|TRBV15|TRBD2|TRBJ2-7
CATSRGDVGEGYEQYF
TGTGCCACCAGCAGAGGGGATGTGGGGGAGGGCTACGAGCAGTACTTC
>once|TRBV5-6|.|TRBJ1-1
CASSPDFKNTEAFF
TGTGCCAGCAGCCCGGACTTCAAGAACACTGAAGCTTTCTTT
>.|TRBV25-1|.|TRBJ2-7
CATGSYEQYF
TGTGCCACCGGATCCTACGAGCAGTACTTC
>.|TRBV7-2|.|TRBJ1-2
CASSLVQASYGYTF
TGTGCCAGCAGCTTAGTACAGGCCTCCTATGGCTACACCTTC
>.|TRBV2|.|TRBJ1-2
CASSVLRAHNYGYTF
TGTGCCAGCAGTGTATTACGAGCCCACAACTATGGCTACACCTTC
>.|TRBV5-1|.|TRBJ2-5
CASSSLGRQETQYF
TGCGCCAGCAGCTCCCTAGGCAGACAAGAGACCCAGTACTTC
>.|TRBV14|.|TRBJ2-7
CASSQVDGQSYEQYF
TGTGCCAGCAGCCAAGTTGACGGACAGAGCTACGAGCAGTACTTC
>few|TRBV7-2|.|TRBJ2-7
CASGRAPLLTYEQYF
TGTGCCAGCGGGAGAGCACCACTCCTCACCTACGAGCAGTACTTC
>.|TRBV19|.|TRBJ2-1
CASTDIRPGSSMKEFF
TGTGCCAGTACCGACATCCGACCCGGATCCTCAATGAAGGAGTTCTTC